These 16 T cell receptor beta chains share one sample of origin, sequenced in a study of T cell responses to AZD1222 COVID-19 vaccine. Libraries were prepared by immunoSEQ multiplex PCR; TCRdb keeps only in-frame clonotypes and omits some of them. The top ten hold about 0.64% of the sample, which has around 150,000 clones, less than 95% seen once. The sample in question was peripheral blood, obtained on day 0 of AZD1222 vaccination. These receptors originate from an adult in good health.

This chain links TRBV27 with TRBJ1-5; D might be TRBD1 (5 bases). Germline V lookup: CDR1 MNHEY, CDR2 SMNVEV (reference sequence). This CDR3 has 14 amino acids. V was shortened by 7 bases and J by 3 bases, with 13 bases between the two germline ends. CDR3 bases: TGTGCCAGCAAGCTCCCGGGGCCCAATCAGCCCCAGCATTTT. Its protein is CASKLPGPNQPQHF.

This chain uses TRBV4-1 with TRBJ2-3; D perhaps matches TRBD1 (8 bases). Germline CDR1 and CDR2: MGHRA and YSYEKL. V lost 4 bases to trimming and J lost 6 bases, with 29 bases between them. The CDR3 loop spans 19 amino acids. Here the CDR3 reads CASSPSGTGGGTNFDTQYF. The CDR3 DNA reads TGCGCCAGCAGCCCTTCCGGGACAGGTGGGGGGACTAACTTCGATACGCAGTATTTT.

The CDR3 sequence is CASGSQTGVNEKLFF. In DNA, the CDR3 is TGTGCTAGTGGTAGCCAGACAGGGGTTAATGAAAAACTGTTTTTT. The chain carries TRBV12-5 and TRBJ1-4, with 8 bases aligning to TRBD1. This CDR3 spans 15 amino acids. With 5 bases clipped from V and 4 bases from J, the junction kept 6 bases outside the gene matches. Germline V CDR1 and CDR2: LGHNT, FRNRAP.

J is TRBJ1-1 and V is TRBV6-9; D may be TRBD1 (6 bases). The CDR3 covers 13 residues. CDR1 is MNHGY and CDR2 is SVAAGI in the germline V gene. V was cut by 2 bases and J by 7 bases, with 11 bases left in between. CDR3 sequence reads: CASSYPGALEAFF. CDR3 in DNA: TGTGCCAGCAGTTATCCAGGGGCGCTTGAAGCTTTCTTT.

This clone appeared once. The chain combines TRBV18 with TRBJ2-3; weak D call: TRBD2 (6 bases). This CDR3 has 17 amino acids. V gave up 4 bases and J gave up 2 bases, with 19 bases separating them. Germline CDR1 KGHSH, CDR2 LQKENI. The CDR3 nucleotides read TGTGCCAGCTCACTCCCCCCCGGGACTCTGATCACAGATACGCAGTATTTT. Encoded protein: CASSLPPGTLITDTQYF.

As DNA, the CDR3 is TGCGCCAGCAGCTTGGGAGGGGGATGGACTGAAGCTTTCTTT. Encoded protein: CASSLGGGWTEAFF. The V and J genes are TRBV5-1 and TRBJ1-1, with D possibly matching TRBD1 (6 bases). There are 14 residues in the CDR3. Germline V gene data show CDR1 as SGHRS and CDR2 as YFSETQ. V dropped 0 bases and J dropped 5 bases, with 11 bases sitting between them.

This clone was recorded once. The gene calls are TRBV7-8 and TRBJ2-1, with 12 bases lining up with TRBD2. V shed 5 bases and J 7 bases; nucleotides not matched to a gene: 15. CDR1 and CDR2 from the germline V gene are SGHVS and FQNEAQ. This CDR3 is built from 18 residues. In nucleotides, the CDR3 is TGTGCCAGCAGCCCCGCCCCGACTAGCGGGGGTCGGGTAAATGAGCAGTTCTTC. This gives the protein CASSPAPTSGGRVNEQFF.

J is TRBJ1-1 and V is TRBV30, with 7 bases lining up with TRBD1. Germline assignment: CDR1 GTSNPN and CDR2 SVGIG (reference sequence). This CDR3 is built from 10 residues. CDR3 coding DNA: TGTACAGGGGCCCGGGTCGCCGCTTTCTTT. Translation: CTGARVAAFF. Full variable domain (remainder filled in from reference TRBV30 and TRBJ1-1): SQTIHQWPATLVQPVGSPLSLECTVEGTSNPNLYWYRQAAGRGLQLLFYSVGIGQISSEVPQNLSASRPQDRQFILSSKKLLLSDSGFYLCTGARVAAFFGQGTRLTVV.

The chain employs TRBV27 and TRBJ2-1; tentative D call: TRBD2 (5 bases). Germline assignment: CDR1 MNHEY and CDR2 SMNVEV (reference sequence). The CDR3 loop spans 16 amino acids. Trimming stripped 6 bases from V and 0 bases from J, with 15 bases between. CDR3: CASSRRGTYSYNEQFF. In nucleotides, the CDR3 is TGTGCCAGCAGCCGACGGGGTACCTACTCCTACAATGAGCAGTTCTTC.

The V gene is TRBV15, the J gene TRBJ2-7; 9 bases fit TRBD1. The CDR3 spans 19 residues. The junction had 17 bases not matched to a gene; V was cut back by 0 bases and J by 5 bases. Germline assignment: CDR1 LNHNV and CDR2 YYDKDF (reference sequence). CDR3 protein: CATSRDSPTGGTIVHEQYF. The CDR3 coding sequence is TGTGCCACCAGCAGAGATTCCCCGACAGGGGGAACAATCGTCCACGAGCAGTACTTC.

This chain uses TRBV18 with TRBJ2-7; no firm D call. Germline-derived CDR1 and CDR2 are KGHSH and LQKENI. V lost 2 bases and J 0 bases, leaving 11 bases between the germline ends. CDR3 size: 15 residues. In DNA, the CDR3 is TGTGCCAGCTCACCAACACCGAGTGTCTCCTACGAGCAGTACTTC. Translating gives CASSPTPSVSYEQYF.

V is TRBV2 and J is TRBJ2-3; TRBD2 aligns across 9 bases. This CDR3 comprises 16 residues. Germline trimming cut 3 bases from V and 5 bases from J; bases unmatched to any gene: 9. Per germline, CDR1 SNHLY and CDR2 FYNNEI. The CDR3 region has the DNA TGTGCCAGCAGTGATGGCGGGAGGGCCGAGGGAGATACGCAGTATTTT. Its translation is CASSDGGRAEGDTQYF.

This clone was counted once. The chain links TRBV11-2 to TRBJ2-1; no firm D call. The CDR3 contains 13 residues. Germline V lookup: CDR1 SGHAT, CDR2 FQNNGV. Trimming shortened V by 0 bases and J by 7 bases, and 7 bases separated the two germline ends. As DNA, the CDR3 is TGTGCCAGCAGCTTAGAATTGGCGAATGAGCAGTTCTTC. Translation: CASSLELANEQFF. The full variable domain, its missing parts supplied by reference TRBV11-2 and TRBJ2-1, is EAGVAQSPRYKIIEKRQSVAFWCNPISGHATLYWYQQILGQGPKLLIQFQNNGVVDDSQLPKDRFSAERLKGVDSTLKIQPAKLEDSAVYLCASSLELANEQFFGPGTRLTVL.

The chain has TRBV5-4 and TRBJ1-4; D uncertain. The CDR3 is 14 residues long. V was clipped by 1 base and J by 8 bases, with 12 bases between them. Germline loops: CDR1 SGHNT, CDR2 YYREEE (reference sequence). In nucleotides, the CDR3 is TGTGCCAGCAGCTTGAACGGATGGAGAGAAAAACTGTTTTTT. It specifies CASSLNGWREKLFF.

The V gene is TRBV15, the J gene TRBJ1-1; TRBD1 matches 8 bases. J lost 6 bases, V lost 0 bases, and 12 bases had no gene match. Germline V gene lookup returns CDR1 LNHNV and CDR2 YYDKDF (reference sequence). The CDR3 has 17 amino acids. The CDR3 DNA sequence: TGTGCCACCAGCAGAGATCTGCCAGGGGGCGGGGAGGCTGAAGCTTTCTTT. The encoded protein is CATSRDLPGGGEAEAFF.

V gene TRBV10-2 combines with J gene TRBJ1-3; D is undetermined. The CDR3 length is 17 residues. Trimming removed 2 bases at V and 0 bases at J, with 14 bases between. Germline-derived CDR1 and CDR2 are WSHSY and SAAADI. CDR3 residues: CASSEITQSTSGNTIYF. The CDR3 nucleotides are TGCGCCAGCAGTGAGATCACACAATCGACCTCTGGAAACACCATATATTTT.